Following are 19 T cell receptor beta chains from one sample sequenced in a study of T cells after yellow fever vaccination. Using its own MiXCR run on the 5' RACE reads, TCRdb lists one record per CDR3 protein. The repertoire holds some 96,000 distinct CDR3 sequences, with almost 9% as singletons. The sample here was CD8+ T cells not binding an NS4B(214-222) dextramer, sorted from PBMCs, taken less than 18 days after the first yellow fever vaccination. These receptors were collected from a man younger than 35 who received the YFV17D yellow fever vaccine.

Only a few counts were recorded for this clonotype. This chain uses TRBV6-2 or TRBV6-3 with TRBJ2-3; D gene unclear. This CDR3 is 17 amino acids long. Trimming took 1 base from V and 2 from J, leaving 16 bases between them. From germline, CDR1 is MNHEY and CDR2 SVGEGT. The CDR3 protein is CASSYWIGLPPTDTQYF. The CDR3 bases are TGTGCCAGCAGTTACTGGATCGGCCTACCACCCACAGATACGCAGTATTTT.

This sequence joins TRBV30 and TRBJ1-2; D is unresolved. Germline CDR1 reads GTSNPN; CDR2 reads SVGIG (reference sequence). The V and J ends lost 0 bases and 6 bases respectively, with 14 bases between them. The CDR3 has 14 residues. The CDR3 spells CAWSVLRGSDGYTF. DNA for the CDR3: TGTGCCTGGAGTGTACTAAGAGGATCTGATGGCTACACCTTC.

This clonotype has just a few counts. CDR3 DNA sequence: TGTGCCAGCAGCGCCTGGAGCACAGATACGCAGTATTTT. It translates to CASSAWSTDTQYF. The chain carries TRBV11-2 and TRBJ2-3, with D unclear. V gave up 5 bases and J gave up 0 bases, with 6 bases separating them. The germline CDR1 and CDR2 sequences are SGHAT and FQNNGV. CDR3 length equals 13 residues.

This rearrangement joins TRBV4-2 to TRBJ1-5; D is possibly TRBD1 (5 bases). Trimming stripped 4 bases from V and 2 bases from J, with 21 bases between. This CDR3 comprises 18 residues. CDR1 is LGHNA and CDR2 is YNFKEQ in the germline V gene. The CDR3 sequence: CASSPPTGELSGNQPQHF. Here the CDR3 DNA reads TGTGCCAGCAGCCCACCGACGGGGGAATTGAGTGGCAATCAGCCCCAGCATTTT.

This sequence joins TRBV7-6 and TRBJ2-1; D not resolved. V was trimmed by 2 bases and J by 4 bases, leaving 12 bases between them. The CDR3 length is 15 residues. Germline V lookup: CDR1 SGHVS, CDR2 FNYEAQ. Here the CDR3 DNA reads TGTGCCAGCAGCTTATCGAGTGGGATTTACAATGAGCAGTTCTTC. This sequence encodes CASSLSSGIYNEQFF. The variable domain in full, completed from reference TRBV7-6 and TRBJ2-1, reads GAGVSQSPRYKVTKRGQDVALRCDPISGHVSLYWYRQALGQGPEFLTYFNYEAQQDKSGLPNDRFSAERPEGSISTLTIQRTEQRDSAMYRCASSLSSGIYNEQFFGPGTRLTVL.

This clonotype has a handful of counts. The CDR3 nucleotides are TGCGCCAGCAGCTTGGCCCGAGGGACAGGAGACGGCTACACCTTC. It translates to CASSLARGTGDGYTF. The chain uses TRBV5-1 and TRBJ1-2; 8 bases line up with TRBD1. The ends lost 0 bases at V and 8 bases at J; junction bases unmatched: 9. Germline V lookup: CDR1 SGHRS, CDR2 YFSETQ. This CDR3 spans 15 amino acids. Full variable domain (outside the CDR3, taken from reference TRBV5-1 and TRBJ1-2): KAGVTQTPRYLIKTRGQQVTLSCSPISGHRSVSWYQQTPGQGLQFLFEYFSETQRNKGNFPGRFSGRQFSNSRSEMNVSTLELGDSALYLCASSLARGTGDGYTFGSGTRLTVV.

The chain joins TRBV7-8 to TRBJ2-7, with 7 positions matching TRBD1. The trim removed 5 bases at V and 4 bases at J, leaving 2 bases unmatched. Germline V gene lookup returns CDR1 SGHVS and CDR2 FQNEAQ. CDR3 length: 12 residues. The CDR3, as DNA: TGTGCCAGCAGCCGACAGGGTTACGAGCAGTACTTC. Translating gives CASSRQGYEQYF.

The genes are TRBV5-8 and TRBJ2-3, with D maybe TRBD2 (5 bases). The CDR3 runs to 16 residues. V lost 7 bases and J 0 bases, leaving 18 bases between the germline ends. Germline CDR1 SGHTS, CDR2 YDEGEE. CDR3 sequence reads: CASPPWAGLSTDTQYF. The CDR3 DNA sequence: TGTGCCAGCCCTCCTTGGGCGGGTCTAAGCACAGATACGCAGTATTTT.

This clonotype was seen a few times. V gene TRBV10-2 combines with J gene TRBJ2-2; maybe TRBD1 (5 bases). Trimming took off 6 bases at V and 4 bases at J, with 12 bases between the two ends. Germline CDR1 reads WSHSY; CDR2 reads SAAADI. The CDR3 is 14 residues long. The CDR3 region has the DNA TGCGCCAGCAGCCCTTTCACAGGCACCGGGGAGCTGTTTTTT. This codes for CASSPFTGTGELFF.

This clonotype was counted a few times. The chain employs TRBV4-1 and TRBJ2-4; D is unclear. Germline V gives CDR1 MGHRA, CDR2 YSYEKL. Trimming cost V 1 base and J 0 bases, with 7 bases left between them. The CDR3 totals 15 residues. CDR3 nucleotide sequence: TGCGCCAGCAGCCAAGTTGCGCAAGCCAAAAACATTCAGTACTTC. Protein: CASSQVAQAKNIQYF.

The V call is TRBV7-2, the J call TRBJ2-7; D perhaps matches TRBD1 (6 bases). Germline CDR1 reads SGHTA; CDR2 reads FQGNSA. V dropped 3 bases and J dropped 1 base, with 10 bases sitting between them. This CDR3 spans 14 amino acids. The CDR3 loop reads CASSLTGQSYEQYF. As DNA, the CDR3 is TGTGCCAGCAGCTTGACAGGTCAGTCCTACGAGCAGTACTTC.

V usage is TRBV30 and J usage is TRBJ1-1; D ambiguous. CDR3 length: 13 amino acids. Germline values: CDR1 GTSNPN, CDR2 SVGIG (reference sequence). V was clipped by 5 bases and J by 1 base, with 11 bases between them. As DNA, the CDR3 is TGTGCCTGGTCCCCGGCCGGGAACACTGAAGCTTTCTTT. Translating gives CAWSPAGNTEAFF.

This clonotype was seen a handful of times. The chain couples TRBV27 to TRBJ2-2, with D possibly matching TRBD2 (7 bases). Germline V CDR1 and CDR2: MNHEY, SMNVEV (reference sequence). The CDR3 has 15 amino acids. V lost 3 bases and J 4 bases, leaving 12 bases between the germline ends. CDR3 bases: TGTGCCAGCAGTTTTTGGGGGGGCCGCACCGGGGAGCTGTTTTTT. It encodes CASSFWGGRTGELFF.

This clonotype was counted only a few times. The gene calls are TRBV10-2 and TRBJ1-1; D possibly corresponds to TRBD1 (5 bases). The V gene's germline CDR1 is WSHSY and CDR2 SAAADI. The CDR3 consists of 15 residues. Trimming removed 2 bases from V and 5 bases from J, with 15 bases in between. The CDR3 bases are TGCGCCAGCAGTGAGCCCCCGAACGGGGGGACTGAAGCTTTCTTT. Protein sequence: CASSEPPNGGTEAFF.

The chain uses TRBV4-2 and TRBJ1-2; tentative D call: TRBD1 (5 bases). Between the trimmed V and J ends, which lost 0 bases and 6 bases, there was a span of 11 bases. This CDR3 has 14 residues. Per germline, CDR1 LGHNA and CDR2 YNFKEQ. This chain's CDR3 is CASSQESGLDGYTF. CDR3 in DNA: TGTGCCAGCAGCCAAGAATCAGGGCTTGATGGCTACACCTTC.

This clonotype was detected only a few times. The chain joins TRBV20-1 to TRBJ2-7, with 10 bases that match TRBD2. This CDR3 spans 15 amino acids. The germline V gene has CDR1 DFQATT and CDR2 SNEGSKA (reference sequence). J gave up 6 bases and V 6 bases, and 14 bases lay outside the gene matches. DNA for the CDR3: TGCAGTGCGCTATTAGCGGGGGGCCGCTCCGGCGAGCAGTACTTC. Its protein is CSALLAGGRSGEQYF.

This chain connects TRBV7-9 to TRBJ2-3; D may match TRBD1 or TRBD2 (6 bases each). Germline CDR1 SEHNR, CDR2 FQNEAQ (reference sequence). The CDR3 extends over 16 amino acids. Trimming stripped 5 bases from V and 5 bases from J, with 20 bases between. This chain's CDR3 is CASSPPNSGAGDTQYF. The CDR3 nucleotides are TGTGCCAGCAGCCCCCCCAACTCGGGGGCGGGAGATACGCAGTATTTT.

This chain uses TRBV5-5 with TRBJ2-7; a weak D match, TRBD2 (6 bases). Trimming removed 2 bases from V and 6 bases from J, with 18 bases in between. This CDR3 comprises 15 residues. Germline V gives CDR1 SGHKS, CDR2 YYEKEE (reference sequence). For the CDR3, the DNA is TGTGCCAGCAGCTTCAGGCGCGGGGCTCCTTTCGAGCAGTACTTC. Amino acids: CASSFRRGAPFEQYF.

In the case of this clonotype: Sequence at one end of the junction differs from germline and may be a read error. The gene calls are TRBV7-2 and TRBJ2-1; D is undetermined. Germline V CDR1 and CDR2: SGHTA, FQGNSA. The CDR3 covers 13 residues. The CDR3 DNA reads TGTGCCAGTAGCTTAGGCCTGCGTTCTGAGCAGTTCTTC. Protein: CASSLGLRSEQFF.